These 5 T cell receptor beta chains came from one sample sequenced in a study of blood T cell repertoires in COVID-19. Some clones are missing from TCRdb's copy, which holds only in-frame ones; the method was immunoSEQ multiplex PCR. Of about 200,000 clones listed, around 86% are singletons. The sequenced material came from peripheral blood. These TCRs come from a man between 60 and 75 years old who had recovered from COVID-19.

The rearrangement uses TRBV7-8 and TRBJ1-1, with 9 bases that match TRBD1. Trimming at V came to 4 bases and at J to 6 bases, leaving 3 bases not matched to a gene. CDR3 size: 13 residues. Germline CDR1 SGHVS, CDR2 FQNEAQ. The CDR3 nucleotides are TGTGCCAGCAGCTGGGACAGGGACGCTGAAGCTTTCTTT. It codes for CASSWDRDAEAFF.

V gene TRBV6-4 combines with J gene TRBJ2-1, with 8 bases lining up with TRBD2. The germline V gene has CDR1 MRHNA and CDR2 SNTAGT. With V trimmed by 5 bases and J by 8 bases, 8 bases remained unmatched. The CDR3 is made up of 14 amino acids. CDR3 loop: CASSRTGGMYEQFF. The DNA of the CDR3 is TGTGCCAGCAGTCGGACGGGAGGGATGTATGAGCAGTTCTTC.

The rearrangement uses TRBV11-2 and TRBJ1-3; D is ambiguous. Germline CDR1 and CDR2: SGHAT and FQNNGV. The CDR3 totals 16 residues. V dropped 3 bases and J dropped 4 bases, with 16 bases sitting between them. The CDR3 is CASSFSSEGRGNTIYF. Here the CDR3 DNA reads TGTGCCAGCAGCTTCTCCTCTGAGGGAAGAGGAAACACCATATATTTT.

The J gene is TRBJ2-1, the V gene TRBV12-5; 7 positions match TRBD2. Germline V gene lookup returns CDR1 LGHNT and CDR2 FRNRAP. This CDR3 is 15 amino acids long. J gave up 6 bases and V 2 bases, and 7 bases lay outside the gene matches. CDR3 in amino acids: CASGLQRGPGNEQFF. The DNA of the CDR3 is TGTGCTAGTGGTTTGCAGCGGGGCCCCGGCAATGAGCAGTTCTTC.

The chain uses TRBV5-6 and TRBJ2-1; TRBD1 is a possible D gene (6 bases). The CDR3 has 13 residues. CDR1 and CDR2 from the germline V gene are SGHDT and YYEEEE. V gave up 3 bases and J gave up 7 bases, with 11 bases separating them. The CDR3 DNA is TGTGCCAGCAGCTGGGGGACAAGGAATGAGCAGTTCTTC. Encoded protein: CASSWGTRNEQFF.